This record concerns one T cell receptor beta chain sequence. Other DNA sequences in this sample translate to the same CDR3. The assay was immunoSEQ multiplex PCR, and TCRdb's table has in-frame clones only and misses some. The table has about 140,000 clones, 70% to 85% seen once; the top ten hold 1.5% to 2%. The data derive from a study of blood T cell repertoires in COVID-19. Across the whole study: The samples span acute and convalescent COVID-19 from the United States, Italy and Spain. In each case, the material was cDNA or gDNA derived from T cells, B-cell-depleted T cells, or PBMCs.

This study enrolled people aged roughly 18 to 90 from approximately 25 US geographic areas. A PCR-confirmed or clinician-diagnosed COVID-19 case had contacted exposed participants within 2 weeks of entry. The sequence came from a young woman who had been exposed to COVID-19. Sequenced input: PBMCs or T cells enriched from blood (not recorded which).

The CDR3 protein is CASSLGSSGEETQYF. The CDR3 DNA is TGCGCCAGCAGCTTGGGGTCTAGCGGAGAAGAGACCCAGTACTTC. The chain uses TRBV5-1 and TRBJ2-5; 7 bases map to TRBD2. Germline CDR1 SGHRS, CDR2 YFSETQ. After removal of 0 bases from V and 3 bases from J, the junction contained 5 bases not matched to a gene. This CDR3 is 15 amino acids long.